The 11 T cell receptor beta chains listed next were all sequenced from one sample in a study of TIL therapy for anti-PD-1-resistant metastatic lung cancer. The sample's time point: pre-treatment sample, taken before nivolumab and TIL therapy. This was the immunoSEQ v3 assay. This table comes from immunoSEQ multiplex PCR, and its TCRdb copy is limited to in-frame clones, with some not included. The sample holds tens of thousands of clones, approximately 79% seen once. The material sequenced was blood, taken at baseline. The origin of the receptors is a woman between 30 and 85 years old with non-small cell lung cancer.

This clone was seen a few times. J is TRBJ1-5 and V is TRBV19; D perhaps matches TRBD1 (5 bases). Germline CDR1 is LNHDA and CDR2 is SQIVND (reference sequence). Between the trimmed V and J ends, which lost 3 bases and 7 bases, there was a span of 7 bases. This CDR3 contains 12 residues. The DNA of the CDR3 is TGTGCCAGTAGTATGCGGGGGCAGCCCCAGCATTTT. Protein product: CASSMRGQPQHF.

V gene TRBV19 combines with J gene TRBJ1-4; D ambiguous. The CDR3 has 15 amino acids. Looked up from germline, CDR1 is LNHDA and CDR2 is SQIVND (reference sequence). The V and J ends lost 4 bases and 4 bases respectively, with 13 bases between them. The CDR3 protein is CASSTLARLNEKLFF. CDR3 DNA sequence: TGTGCCAGTAGTACCCTAGCACGGCTTAATGAAAAACTGTTTTTT.

CDR3 nucleotide sequence: TGTGCCAGCAGTTACAGGAGACAAACTCCAGGCGGGGAGCTGTTTTTT. Translating it yields CASSYRRQTPGGELFF. The rearrangement links TRBV6-5 to TRBJ2-2; D uncertain. The CDR3 spans 16 residues. Trimming stripped 2 bases from V and 7 bases from J, with 17 bases between. Germline CDR1 is MNHEY and CDR2 is SVGAGI.

The CDR3 DNA sequence: TGTGCCAGCACCCGGACTCTGGGATCGCACTACGAGCAGTACTTC. Protein: CASTRTLGSHYEQYF. This chain connects TRBV11-2 to TRBJ2-7, with D perhaps matching TRBD2 (5 bases). CDR1 is SGHAT, CDR2 FQNNGV, per germline. The CDR3 extends over 15 amino acids. Trimming stripped 7 bases from V and 3 bases from J, with 19 bases between.

This clone was seen just once. V usage is TRBV19 and J usage is TRBJ2-3, with TRBD2 as a possible D gene (6 bases). CDR3 length: 17 residues. With 1 base removed from V and 4 bases from J, the gap between germline ends came to 18 bases. The V gene's germline CDR1 is LNHDA and CDR2 SQIVND (reference sequence). CDR3 bases: TGTGCCAGTAGTATAGTATCGGCTAGCGAGGTTCCAGATACGCAGTATTTT. Translating gives CASSIVSASEVPDTQYF.

The J gene is TRBJ2-6, the V gene TRBV10-3; TRBD1 matches at 9 bases. Per germline, CDR1 ENHRY and CDR2 SYGVKD. The CDR3 has 17 residues. J lost 4 bases, V lost 2 bases, and 6 bases had no gene match. For the CDR3, the DNA is TGTGCCATCAGTGAGCTCGGGACAGGGTTAGGGGCCAACGTCCTGACTTTC. Amino acid sequence: CAISELGTGLGANVLTF.

The V and J genes are TRBV7-9 and TRBJ1-1, with TRBD1 matching over 7 bases. The CDR3 is made up of 14 amino acids. CDR1 SEHNR and CDR2 FQNEAQ come from the germline V gene (reference sequence). V gave up 5 bases and J gave up 11 bases; unmatched junction bases: 14. The DNA of the CDR3 is TGTGCCAGCAGCCCTAGCCTTCTACAGGGGAGGGCTTTCTTT. It translates to CASSPSLLQGRAFF.

The chain uses TRBV6-1 and TRBJ2-4; D not certain. Trimming shortened V by 2 bases and J by 8 bases, and 10 bases separated the two germline ends. The CDR3 is 13 amino acids. The germline gives CDR1 MNHNS, CDR2 SASEGT. The CDR3 sequence is CASSEFEWYIQYF. CDR3 DNA: TGTGCCAGCAGTGAATTTGAGTGGTACATTCAGTACTTC.

J is TRBJ1-1 and V is TRBV6-1, with no clear D. Germline V lookup: CDR1 MNHNS, CDR2 SASEGT. This CDR3 contains 15 residues. V was cut by 4 bases and J by 0 bases, with 12 bases left in between. CDR3 bases: TGTGCCAGCAGTGGGTGGACGGCTATGAACACTGAAGCTTTCTTT. Its protein product is CASSGWTAMNTEAFF.

The chain joins TRBV2 to TRBJ2-2, with no clear D. The CDR3 covers 17 residues. From germline, CDR1 is SNHLY and CDR2 FYNNEI. The ends were cut back, 2 bases at V and 6 bases at J, with 19 bases in the middle. CDR3: CASSERYGWDGSGELFF. The CDR3 bases are TGTGCCAGCAGTGAACGCTATGGGTGGGATGGGTCCGGGGAGCTGTTTTTT.

In nucleotides, the CDR3 is TGTGCCAGCCGGGACAGGGGGGCCGGCGATACGCAGTATTTT. Amino acid sequence: CASRDRGAGDTQYF. This chain uses TRBV2 with TRBJ2-3; 11 nucleotides agree with TRBD1. The junction had 7 bases not matched to a gene; V was cut back by 8 bases and J by 6 bases. CDR1 and CDR2 from the germline V gene are SNHLY and FYNNEI. CDR3 length equals 14 residues.